What follows are 8 T cell receptor beta chains derived from one specimen sequenced in a study of response to subunit inactivated influenza vaccine (dated 2018 in TCRdb). The method behind the library was RT-PCR. The sequencing machine was an Illumina HiSeq 2500. The public sequencing data were trimmed at Q25 with fastp and processed into clonotypes with MiXCR by TCRdb, which kept only in-frame beta chains. Identical CDR3 proteins give one entry, which carries the most common genes and DNA. The sample table shows about 520,000 distinct CDR3 sequences, and approximately 7.2% are seen once. Less than 15% of the sample belongs to the ten largest clones. The source material was PBMCs from blood, sampled less than 30 months after vaccination. The receptor set was obtained from a man between 50 and 75 years old who received an inactivated influenza vaccine. Donor details come from another sample of the same person, matched by shared clones.

In this sample, this clonotype turned up many times. The V call is TRBV11-2, the J call TRBJ2-7; 12 bases align to TRBD2. The CDR3 consists of 16 residues. Trimming took 5 bases from V and 4 from J; bases not matched to a gene: 9. The germline CDR1 and CDR2 sequences are SGHAT and FQNNGV. Written as DNA, the CDR3 is TGTGCCAGCAGCGAGCCCCTAGCGGGAGGGCCATACGAGCAGTACTTC. This sequence encodes CASSEPLAGGPYEQYF. The full variable domain, completed using reference TRBV11-2 and TRBJ2-7, is EAGVAQSPRYKIIEKRQSVAFWCNPISGHATLYWYQQILGQGPKLLIQFQNNGVVDDSQLPKDRFSAERLKGVDSTLKIQPAKLEDSAVYLCASSEPLAGGPYEQYFGPGTRLTVT.

This clonotype has ten or more counts. V gene TRBV10-3 combines with J gene TRBJ2-3; the D gene is possibly TRBD2 (6 bases). The CDR3 is made up of 15 amino acids. V dropped 3 bases and J dropped 3 bases, with 13 bases sitting between them. Germline loops: CDR1 ENHRY, CDR2 SYGVKD. The CDR3 loop is CAISDPLARTDTQYF. CDR3 bases: TGTGCCATCAGTGATCCTCTAGCGAGGACAGATACGCAGTATTTT.

The chain links TRBV11-1 to TRBJ2-1; 11 bases line up with TRBD2. CDR3 length: 16 residues. The germline CDR1 and CDR2 sequences are SGHAT and FQDESV (reference sequence). Trimming removed 5 bases from V and 0 bases from J; junction bases left unmatched: 3. CDR3 sequence reads: CASSRLAGFSYNEQFF. For the CDR3, the DNA is TGTGCCAGCAGCAGACTAGCGGGATTCTCCTACAATGAGCAGTTCTTC. Based on the CDR3 plus reference TRBV11-1 and TRBJ2-1, the full variable domain is EAEVAQSPRYKITEKSQAVAFWCDPISGHATLYWYRQILGQGPELLVQFQDESVVDDSQLPKDRFSAERLKGVDSTLKIQPAELGDSAMYLCASSRLAGFSYNEQFFGPGTRLTVL.

The table lists this clonotype with many counts. V and J are TRBV12-3 or TRBV12-4 and TRBJ2-3; 9 positions match TRBD1. Germline trimming cut 8 bases from V and 4 bases from J; bases unmatched to any gene: 10. The CDR3 totals 15 residues. The CDR3 DNA is TGTGCCAGCGGGCCCCGGGACAGGGTCCCAGATACGCAGTATTTT. It encodes CASGPRDRVPDTQYF.

This clonotype was counted a few times. This chain uses TRBV12-3 or TRBV12-4 with TRBJ1-2; D gene unclear. Deletions cut 1 base from V and 4 bases from J, with 10 bases between. The CDR3 contains 14 residues. In nucleotides, the CDR3 is TGTGCCAGCAGTTTAGAGTCAAACATCTATGGCTACACCTTC. Protein: CASSLESNIYGYTF.

This clonotype has ten or more counts. The chain employs TRBV4-1 and TRBJ1-1, with D unresolved. The CDR3 runs 13 residues. V was cut by 3 bases and J by 7 bases, with 12 bases left in between. Germline V gives CDR1 MGHRA, CDR2 YSYEKL. The CDR3 reads CASSQIGRREAFF. As DNA, the CDR3 is TGCGCCAGCAGCCAGATCGGCAGGCGTGAAGCTTTCTTT.

In its sample, this clonotype was seen many times. The V and J genes are TRBV18 and TRBJ2-1, with D perhaps assigned TRBD1 or TRBD2 (5 bases each). Germline loops: CDR1 KGHSH, CDR2 LQKENI. This CDR3 region has 13 residues. Trimming took off 0 bases at V and 12 bases at J, with 12 bases between the two ends. CDR3 coding DNA: TGTGCCAGCTCACCACCCGGGACGCCCCTGCAGTTCTTC. Translated, it gives CASSPPGTPLQFF.

This clonotype was counted a few times. The CDR3 bases are TGCAGTGCTAGAGATCCTAGCGGGGGAGCGTCGACCGGGGAGCTGTTTTTT. Protein: CSARDPSGGASTGELFF. This sequence joins TRBV20-1 and TRBJ2-2; TRBD2 matches 10 bases. CDR1 and CDR2 from the germline V gene are DFQATT and SNEGSKA (reference sequence). This CDR3 region has 17 residues. V dropped 0 bases and J dropped 5; count of bases not matched to a gene: 9.